This T cell receptor beta chain was identified in a study of cytomegalovirus exposure and HLA in healthy donors. On this clone itself: The target antigen is unknown.

Overall study findings and caveats: There were reportedly fewer N-insertions in an Asian-associated ancestry cluster than the approximately 670-donor mean, in a later analysis. Sequencing probably produced one cluster of sequence variants that were highly shared.

CDR1 and CDR2 from the germline V gene are SGHTA and FQGTGA. The CDR3 loop spans 13 amino acids. Deletions cut 5 bases from V and 4 bases from J, with 12 bases between. The PCR employed 60 Vbeta primers together with 13 Jbeta primers. Libraries were prepared by immunoSEQ multiplex PCR; TCRdb keeps only in-frame clonotypes and omits some of them. The table has some 130,000 clones, roughly four fifths seen once. Sequencing was performed on PBMCs. The clonotype was recovered from a man younger than 45 in good health and CMV-seronegative. This rearrangement joins TRBV7-3 to TRBJ2-7; TRBD2 is a possible D gene (6 bases). The CDR3 loop reads CASSPPGGYEQYF. The CDR3 DNA reads TGTGCCAGCAGCCCCCCAGGAGGGTACGAGCAGTACTTC.